This T cell receptor beta chain was profiled in a study of blood T cell repertoires in COVID-19. CDR1 is SGHNT, CDR2 YYREEE, per germline (reference sequence). Losses at the gene ends were 4 bases for V and 1 base for J; bases not matched to a gene: 2. The CDR3 has 13 residues. The method was immunoSEQ multiplex PCR; TCRdb's version includes in-frame clones alone and lacks a portion of them. This table has more than 150,000 clones, roughly 87% appearing once. This TCR derives from a woman in her forties or fifties who had recovered from COVID-19. The chain has TRBV5-4 and TRBJ2-7; 7 bases fit TRBD1. The sequenced material came from PBMCs or T cells enriched from blood (not recorded which). CDR3 sequence reads: CASSRGQSYEQYF. The CDR3 DNA reads as TGTGCCAGCAGCCGGGGACAGTCCTACGAGCAGTACTTC.